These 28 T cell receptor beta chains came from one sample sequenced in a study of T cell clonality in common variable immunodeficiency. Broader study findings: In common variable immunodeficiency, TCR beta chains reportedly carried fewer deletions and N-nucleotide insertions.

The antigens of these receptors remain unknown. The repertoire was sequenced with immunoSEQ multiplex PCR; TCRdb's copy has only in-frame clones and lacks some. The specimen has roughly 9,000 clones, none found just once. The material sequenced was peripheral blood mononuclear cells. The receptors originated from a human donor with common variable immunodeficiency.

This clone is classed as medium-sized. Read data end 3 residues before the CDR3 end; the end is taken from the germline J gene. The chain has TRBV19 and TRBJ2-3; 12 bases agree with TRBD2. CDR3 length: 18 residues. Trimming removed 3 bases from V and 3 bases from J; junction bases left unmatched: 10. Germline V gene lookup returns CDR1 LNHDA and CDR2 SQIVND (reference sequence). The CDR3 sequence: CASSINFELAGGTDTQYF. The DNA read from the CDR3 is TGTGCCAGTAGTATCAACTTTGAACTAGCGGGGGGTACAGATACG. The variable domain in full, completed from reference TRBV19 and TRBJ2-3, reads DGGITQSPKYLFRKEGQNVTLSCEQNLNHDAMYWYRQDPGQGLRLIYYSQIVNDFQKGDIAEGYSVSREKKESFPLTVTSAQKNPTAFYLCASSINFELAGGTDTQYFGPGTRLTVL.

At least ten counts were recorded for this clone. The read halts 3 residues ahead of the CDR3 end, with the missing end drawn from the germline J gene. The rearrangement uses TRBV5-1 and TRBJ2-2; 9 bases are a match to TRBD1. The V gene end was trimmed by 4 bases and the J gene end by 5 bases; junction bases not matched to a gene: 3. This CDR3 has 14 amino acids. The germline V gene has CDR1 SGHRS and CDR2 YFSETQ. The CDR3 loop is CASSGTGRTGELFF. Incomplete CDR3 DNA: TGCGCCAGCAGCGGGACAGGGCGGACCGGGGAG.

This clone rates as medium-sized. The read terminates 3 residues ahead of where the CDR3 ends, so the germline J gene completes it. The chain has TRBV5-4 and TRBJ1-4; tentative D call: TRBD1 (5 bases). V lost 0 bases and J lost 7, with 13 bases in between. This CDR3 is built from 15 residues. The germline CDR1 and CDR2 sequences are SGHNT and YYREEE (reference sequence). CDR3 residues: CASSLGGAGLEKLFF. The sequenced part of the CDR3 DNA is TGTGCCAGCAGCTTGGGAGGGGCAGGCCTTGAAAAA.

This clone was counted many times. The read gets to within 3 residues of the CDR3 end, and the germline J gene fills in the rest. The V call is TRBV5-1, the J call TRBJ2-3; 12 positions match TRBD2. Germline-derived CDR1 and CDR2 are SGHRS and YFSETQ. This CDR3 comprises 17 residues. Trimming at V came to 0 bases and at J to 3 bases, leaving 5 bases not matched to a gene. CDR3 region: CASSLVGLAGLTDTQYF. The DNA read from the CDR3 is TGCGCCAGCAGCTTGGTCGGACTAGCGGGGCTTACAGATACG. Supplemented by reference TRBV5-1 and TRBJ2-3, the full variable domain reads KAGVTQTPRYLIKTRGQQVTLSCSPISGHRSVSWYQQTPGQGLQFLFEYFSETQRNKGNFPGRFSGRQFSNSRSEMNVSTLELGDSALYLCASSLVGLAGLTDTQYFGPGTRLTVL.

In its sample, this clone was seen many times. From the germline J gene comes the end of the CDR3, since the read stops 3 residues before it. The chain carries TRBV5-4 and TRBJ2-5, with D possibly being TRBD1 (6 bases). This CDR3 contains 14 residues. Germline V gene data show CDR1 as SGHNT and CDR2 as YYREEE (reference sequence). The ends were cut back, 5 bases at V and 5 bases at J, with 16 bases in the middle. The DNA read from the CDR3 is TGTGCCAGCAGTCCTACACAGGGCTGGGAGACC. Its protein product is CASSPTQGWET. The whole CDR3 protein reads CASSPTQGWETQYF.

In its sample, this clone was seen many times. CDR3 bases read: TGTGCCAGCCTCCCCTGGGAAGGGGGCTCCCAAGAGACC. It encodes CASLPWEGGSQET. From start to end, the CDR3 is CASLPWEGGSQETQYF. This chain joins TRBV6-2 or TRBV6-3 and TRBJ2-5; 7 bases line up with TRBD1. The DNA ends 3 residues before the CDR3 does, and the rest of the CDR3 is filled in from the germline J gene. Germline CDR1 and CDR2: MNHEY and SVGEGT. The CDR3 totals 16 residues. V shed 8 bases, J shed 1 base, and the junction held 13 bases outside the gene matches.

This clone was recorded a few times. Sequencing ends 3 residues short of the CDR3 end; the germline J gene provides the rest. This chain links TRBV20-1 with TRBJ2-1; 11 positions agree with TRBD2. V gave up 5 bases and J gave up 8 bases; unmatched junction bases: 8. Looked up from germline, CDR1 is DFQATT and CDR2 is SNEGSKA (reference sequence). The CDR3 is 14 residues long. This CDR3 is CSALYSGRGYEQFF. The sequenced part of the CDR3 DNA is TGCAGTGCTTTGTATAGCGGGAGGGGCTATGAG.

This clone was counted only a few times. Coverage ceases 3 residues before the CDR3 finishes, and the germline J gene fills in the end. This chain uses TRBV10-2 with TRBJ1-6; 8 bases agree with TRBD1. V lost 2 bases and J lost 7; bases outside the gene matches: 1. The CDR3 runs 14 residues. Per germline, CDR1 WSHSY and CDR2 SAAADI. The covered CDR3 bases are TGCGCCAGCAGTGAGACAGGGGGAAATTCACCC. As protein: CASSETGGNSP. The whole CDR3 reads CASSETGGNSPLHF.

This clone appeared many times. The CDR3 here is CASSLAGTGGLAKNIQYF. CDR3 DNA, as far as it was read: TGTGCCAGCAGCTTAGCGGGGACAGGGGGACTAGCCAAAAACATT. The V call is TRBV7-2, the J call TRBJ2-4; 11 bases map to TRBD1. The read is 3 residues too short to cover the CDR3 end, so that end is filled in from the germline J gene. V lost 0 bases to trimming and J lost 0 bases; unmatched junction nucleotides: 4. Germline V CDR1 and CDR2: SGHTA, FQGNSA. The CDR3 is made up of 18 amino acids. Full variable domain (remainder filled in from reference TRBV7-2 and TRBJ2-4): GAGVSQSPSNKVTEKGKDVELRCDPISGHTALYWYRQSLGQGLEFLIYFQGNSAPDKSGLPSDRFSAERTGGSVSTLTIQRTQQEDSAVYLCASSLAGTGGLAKNIQYFGAGTRLSVL.

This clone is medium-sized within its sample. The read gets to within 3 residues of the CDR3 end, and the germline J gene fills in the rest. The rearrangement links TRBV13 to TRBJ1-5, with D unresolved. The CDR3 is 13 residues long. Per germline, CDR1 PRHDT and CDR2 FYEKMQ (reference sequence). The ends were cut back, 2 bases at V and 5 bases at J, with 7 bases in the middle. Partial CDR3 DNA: TGTGCCAGCAGCTTAATGGGCGATCAGCCC. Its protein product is CASSLMGDQP. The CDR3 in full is CASSLMGDQPQHF.

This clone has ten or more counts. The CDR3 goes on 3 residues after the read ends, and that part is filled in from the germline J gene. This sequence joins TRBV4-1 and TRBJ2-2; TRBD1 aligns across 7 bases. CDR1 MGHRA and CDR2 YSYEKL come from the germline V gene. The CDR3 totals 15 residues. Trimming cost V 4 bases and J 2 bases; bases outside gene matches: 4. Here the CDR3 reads CASSPGTDNTGELFF. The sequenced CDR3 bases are TGCGCCAGCAGCCCCGGGACAGACAACACCGGGGAG.

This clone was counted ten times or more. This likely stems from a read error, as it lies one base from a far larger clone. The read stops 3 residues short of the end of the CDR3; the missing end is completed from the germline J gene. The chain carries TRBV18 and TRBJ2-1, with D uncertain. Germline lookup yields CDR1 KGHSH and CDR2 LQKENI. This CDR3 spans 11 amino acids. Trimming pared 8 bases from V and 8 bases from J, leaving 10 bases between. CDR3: CASAKVDEQFF. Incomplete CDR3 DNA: TGTGCCAGCGCAAAGGTGGATGAG.

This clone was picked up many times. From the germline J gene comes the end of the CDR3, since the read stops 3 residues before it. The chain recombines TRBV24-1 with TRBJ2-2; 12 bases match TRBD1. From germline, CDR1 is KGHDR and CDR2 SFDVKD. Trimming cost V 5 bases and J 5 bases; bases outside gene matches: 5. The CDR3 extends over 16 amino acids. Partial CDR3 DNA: TGTGCCACCAGTGTTCCGGGACAGGGGGCAACCGGGGAG. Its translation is CATSVPGQGATGE. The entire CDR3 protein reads CATSVPGQGATGELFF.

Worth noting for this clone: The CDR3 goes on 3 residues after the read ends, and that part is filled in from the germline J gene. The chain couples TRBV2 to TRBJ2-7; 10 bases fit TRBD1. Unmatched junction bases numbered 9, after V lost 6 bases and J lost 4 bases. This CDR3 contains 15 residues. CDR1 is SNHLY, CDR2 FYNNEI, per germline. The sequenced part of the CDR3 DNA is TGTGCCAGCAGCGCCGGGACAGGGGTGGGGTACGAG. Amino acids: CASSAGTGVGYE. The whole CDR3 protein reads CASSAGTGVGYEQYF. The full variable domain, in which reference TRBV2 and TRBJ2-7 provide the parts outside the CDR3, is EPEVTQTPSHQVTQMGQEVILRCVPISNHLYFYWYRQILGQKVEFLVSFYNNEISEKSEIFDDQFSVERPDGSNFTLKIRSTKLEDSAMYFCASSAGTGVGYEQYFGPGTRLTVT.

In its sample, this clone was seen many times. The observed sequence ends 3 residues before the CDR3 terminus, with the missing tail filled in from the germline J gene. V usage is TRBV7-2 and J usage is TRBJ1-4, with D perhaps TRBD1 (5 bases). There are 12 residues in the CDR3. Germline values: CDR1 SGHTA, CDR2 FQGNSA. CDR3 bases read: TGTGCCAGCAGTGGGGGACTGGGGAGA. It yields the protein CASSGGLGR. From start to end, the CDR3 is CASSGGLGRLFF.

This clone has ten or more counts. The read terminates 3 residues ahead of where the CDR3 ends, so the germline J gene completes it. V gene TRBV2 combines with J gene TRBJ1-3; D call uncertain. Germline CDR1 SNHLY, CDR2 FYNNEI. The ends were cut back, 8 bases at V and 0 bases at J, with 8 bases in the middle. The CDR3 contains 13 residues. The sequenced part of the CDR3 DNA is TGTGCCAGCCGCAGAAACTCTGGAAACACC. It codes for CASRRNSGNT. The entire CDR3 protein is CASRRNSGNTIYF.

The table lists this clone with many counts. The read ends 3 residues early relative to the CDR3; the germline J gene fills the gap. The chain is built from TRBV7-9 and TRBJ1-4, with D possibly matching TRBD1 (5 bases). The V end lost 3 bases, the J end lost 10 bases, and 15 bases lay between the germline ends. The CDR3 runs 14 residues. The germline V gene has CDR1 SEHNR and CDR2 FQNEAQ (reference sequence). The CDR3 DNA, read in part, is TGTGCCAGCAGCTTTCAGGGTTTAGACTCAAAA. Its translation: CASSFQGLDSK. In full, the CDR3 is CASSFQGLDSKLFF.

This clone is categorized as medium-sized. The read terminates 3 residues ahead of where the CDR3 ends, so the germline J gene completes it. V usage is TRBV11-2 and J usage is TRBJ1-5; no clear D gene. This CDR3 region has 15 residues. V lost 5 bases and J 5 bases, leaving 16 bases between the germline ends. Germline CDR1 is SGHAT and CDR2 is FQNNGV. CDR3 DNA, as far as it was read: TGTGCCAGCAGCCCCGGCGGTTTCGGGGATCAGCCC. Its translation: CASSPGGFGDQP. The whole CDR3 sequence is CASSPGGFGDQPQHF.

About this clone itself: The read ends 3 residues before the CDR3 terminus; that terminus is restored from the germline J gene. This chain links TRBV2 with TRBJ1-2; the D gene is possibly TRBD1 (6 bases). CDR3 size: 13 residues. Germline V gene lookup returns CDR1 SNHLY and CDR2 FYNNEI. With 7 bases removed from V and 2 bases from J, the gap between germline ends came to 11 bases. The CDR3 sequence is CASNAGANYGYTF. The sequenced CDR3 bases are TGTGCCAGCAACGCAGGGGCCAACTATGGC.

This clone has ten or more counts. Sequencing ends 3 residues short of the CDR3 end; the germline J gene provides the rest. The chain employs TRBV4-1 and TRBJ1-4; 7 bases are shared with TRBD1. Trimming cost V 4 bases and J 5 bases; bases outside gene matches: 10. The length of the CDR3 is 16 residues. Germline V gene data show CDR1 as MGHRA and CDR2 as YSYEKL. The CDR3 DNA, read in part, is TGCGCCAGCAGCCTCGGATCAGGGGGTTCAAATGAAAAA. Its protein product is CASSLGSGGSNEK. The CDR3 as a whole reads CASSLGSGGSNEKLFF.

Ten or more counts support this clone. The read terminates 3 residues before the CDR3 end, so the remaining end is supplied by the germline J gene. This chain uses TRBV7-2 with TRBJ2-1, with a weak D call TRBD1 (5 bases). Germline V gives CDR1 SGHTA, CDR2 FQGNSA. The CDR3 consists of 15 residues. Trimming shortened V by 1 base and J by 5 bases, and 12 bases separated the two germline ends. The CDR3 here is CASSLVWTPNNEQFF. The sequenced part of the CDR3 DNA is TGTGCCAGCAGCTTAGTCTGGACACCTAACAATGAG.

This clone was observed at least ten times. The CDR3 sequence: CASSDSGTGGPAYGYTF. The CDR3 DNA, read in part, is TGTGCCAGTAGTGACTCCGGGACAGGGGGCCCAGCCTATGGC. This rearrangement joins TRBV19 to TRBJ1-2; TRBD1 matches at 12 bases. The read ends 3 residues early relative to the CDR3; the germline J gene fills the gap. Germline CDR1 is LNHDA and CDR2 is SQIVND (reference sequence). Germline trimming cut 5 bases from V and 4 bases from J; bases unmatched to any gene: 11. The CDR3 length is 17 residues.

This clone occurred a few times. The CDR3 reads CASSVPGHQSPLHF. The sequenced part of the CDR3 DNA is TGCGCCAGCAGCGTCCCGGGACATCAATCACCC. This sequence joins TRBV10-2 and TRBJ1-6; D perhaps matches TRBD1 (6 bases). The CDR3 end lies 3 residues beyond the end of the read and is filled in from the germline J gene. The CDR3 has 14 residues. In germline, CDR1 is WSHSY, CDR2 SAAADI. The V gene lost 6 bases and the J gene lost 10 bases, with 16 bases spanning the gap.

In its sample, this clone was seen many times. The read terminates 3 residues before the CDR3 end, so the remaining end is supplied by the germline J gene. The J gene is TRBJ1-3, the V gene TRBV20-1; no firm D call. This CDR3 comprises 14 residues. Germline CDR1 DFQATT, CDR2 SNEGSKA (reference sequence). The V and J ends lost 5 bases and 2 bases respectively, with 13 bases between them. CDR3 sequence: CSAQGRVTGNTIYF. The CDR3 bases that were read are TGCAGTGCTCAAGGAAGGGTAACTGGAAACACC.

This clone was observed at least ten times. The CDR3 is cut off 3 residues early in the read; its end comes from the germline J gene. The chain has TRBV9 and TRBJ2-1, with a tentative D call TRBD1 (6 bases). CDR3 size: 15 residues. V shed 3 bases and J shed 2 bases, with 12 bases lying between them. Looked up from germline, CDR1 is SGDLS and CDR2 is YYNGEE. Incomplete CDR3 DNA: TGTGCCAGCAGCGACCGGGACACCACCTACAATGAG. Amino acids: CASSDRDTTYNE. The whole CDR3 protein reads CASSDRDTTYNEQFF. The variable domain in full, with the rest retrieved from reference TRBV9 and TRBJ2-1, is DSGVTQTPKHLITATGQRVTLRCSPRSGDLSVYWYQQSLDQGLQFLIQYYNGEERAKGNILERFSAQQFPDLHSELNLSSLELGDSALYFCASSDRDTTYNEQFFGPGTRLTVL.

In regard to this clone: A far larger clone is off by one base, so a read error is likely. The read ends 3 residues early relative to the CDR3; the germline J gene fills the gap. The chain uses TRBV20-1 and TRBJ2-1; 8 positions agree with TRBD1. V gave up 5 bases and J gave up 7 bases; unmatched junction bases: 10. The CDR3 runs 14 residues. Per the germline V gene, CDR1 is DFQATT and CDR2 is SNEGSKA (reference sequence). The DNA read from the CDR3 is TGCAGTGCTTGCGCAACAGGGGGTAAAAATGAG. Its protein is CSACATGGKNE. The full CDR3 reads CSACATGGKNEQFF.

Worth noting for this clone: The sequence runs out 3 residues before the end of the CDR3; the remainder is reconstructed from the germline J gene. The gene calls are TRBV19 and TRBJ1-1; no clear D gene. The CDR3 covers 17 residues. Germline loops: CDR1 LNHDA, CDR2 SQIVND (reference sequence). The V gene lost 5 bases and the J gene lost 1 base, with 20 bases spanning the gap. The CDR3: CASSYGGLAVGNTEAFF. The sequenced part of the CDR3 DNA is TGTGCCAGTAGTTATGGAGGACTGGCGGTAGGGAACACTGAA.

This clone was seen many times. The CDR3 loop is CASSGGLVGANVLTF. Partial CDR3 DNA: TGTGCCAGCAGTGGGGGGTTAGTTGGGGCCAACGTC. The chain couples TRBV27 to TRBJ2-6, with a possible D match to TRBD2 (6 bases). The sequenced fragment ends 3 residues before the CDR3 boundary, so the rest is inferred from the germline J gene. Trimming pared 5 bases from V and 3 bases from J, leaving 11 bases between. The germline V gene encodes CDR1 MNHEY and CDR2 SMNVEV (reference sequence). This CDR3 is built from 15 residues.